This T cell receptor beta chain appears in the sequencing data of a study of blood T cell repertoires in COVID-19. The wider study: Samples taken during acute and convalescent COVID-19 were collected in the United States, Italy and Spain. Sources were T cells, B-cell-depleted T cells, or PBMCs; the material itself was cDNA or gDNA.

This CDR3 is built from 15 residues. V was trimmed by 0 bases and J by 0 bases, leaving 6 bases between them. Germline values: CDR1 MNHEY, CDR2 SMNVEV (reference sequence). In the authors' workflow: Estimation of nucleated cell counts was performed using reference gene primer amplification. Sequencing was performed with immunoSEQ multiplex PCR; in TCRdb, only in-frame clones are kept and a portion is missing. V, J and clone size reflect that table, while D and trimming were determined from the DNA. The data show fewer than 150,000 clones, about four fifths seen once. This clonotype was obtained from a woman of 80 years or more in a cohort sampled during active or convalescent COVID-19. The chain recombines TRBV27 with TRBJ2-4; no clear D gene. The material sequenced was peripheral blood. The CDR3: CASSLSRQAKNIQYF. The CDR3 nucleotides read TGTGCCAGCAGTTTATCGAGACAAGCCAAAAACATTCAGTACTTC.